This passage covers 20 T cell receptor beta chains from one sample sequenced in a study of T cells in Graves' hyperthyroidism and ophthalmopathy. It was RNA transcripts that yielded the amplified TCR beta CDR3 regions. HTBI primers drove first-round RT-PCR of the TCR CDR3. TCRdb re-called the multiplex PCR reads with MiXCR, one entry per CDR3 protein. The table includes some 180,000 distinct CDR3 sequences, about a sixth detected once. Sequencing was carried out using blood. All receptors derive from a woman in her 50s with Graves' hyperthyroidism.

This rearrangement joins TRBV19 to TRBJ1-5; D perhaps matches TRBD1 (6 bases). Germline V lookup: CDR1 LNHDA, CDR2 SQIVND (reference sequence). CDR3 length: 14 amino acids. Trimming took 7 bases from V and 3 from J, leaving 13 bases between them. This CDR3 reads CASMAGGLNQPQHF. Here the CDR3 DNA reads TGTGCCAGTATGGCTGGGGGCCTCAATCAGCCCCAGCATTTT.

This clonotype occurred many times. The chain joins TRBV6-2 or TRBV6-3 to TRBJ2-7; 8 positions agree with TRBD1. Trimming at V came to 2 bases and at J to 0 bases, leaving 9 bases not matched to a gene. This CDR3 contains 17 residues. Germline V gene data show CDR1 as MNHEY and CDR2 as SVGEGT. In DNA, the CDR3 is TGTGCCAGCAGTTACCGCCTTGTGACAGGGGACTCCTACGAGCAGTACTTC. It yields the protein CASSYRLVTGDSYEQYF.

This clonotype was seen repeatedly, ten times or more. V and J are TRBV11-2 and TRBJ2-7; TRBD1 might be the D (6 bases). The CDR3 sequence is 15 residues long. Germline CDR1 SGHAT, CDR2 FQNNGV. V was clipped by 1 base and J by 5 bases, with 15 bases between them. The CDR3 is CASSLVQGIRNEQYF. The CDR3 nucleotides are TGTGCCAGCAGCTTAGTACAGGGTATTAGGAACGAGCAGTACTTC.

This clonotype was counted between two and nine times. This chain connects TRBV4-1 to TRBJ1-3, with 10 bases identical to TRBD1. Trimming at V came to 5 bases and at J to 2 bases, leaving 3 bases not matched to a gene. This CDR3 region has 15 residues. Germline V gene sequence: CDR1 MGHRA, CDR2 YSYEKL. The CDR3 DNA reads TGCGCCAGCAGCGTGGACAGGGGGGCTGGAAACACCATATATTTT. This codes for CASSVDRGAGNTIYF.

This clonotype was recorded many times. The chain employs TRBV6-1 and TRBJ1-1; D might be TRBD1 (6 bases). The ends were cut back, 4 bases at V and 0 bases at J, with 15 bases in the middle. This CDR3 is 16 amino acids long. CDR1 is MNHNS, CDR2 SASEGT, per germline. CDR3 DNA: TGTGCCAGCAGTGGGGGGGCAAAGAGGGTGAACACTGAAGCTTTCTTT. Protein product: CASSGGAKRVNTEAFF.

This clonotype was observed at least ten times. CDR3 protein: CASSPTTTQETQYF. CDR3 DNA: TGCGCCAGCTCCCCAACCACAACCCAAGAGACCCAGTACTTC. The V call is TRBV5-1, the J call TRBJ2-5; D is unresolved. CDR3 size: 14 residues. Germline V gene lookup returns CDR1 SGHRS and CDR2 YFSETQ. V gave up 7 bases and J gave up 1 base, with 14 bases separating them.

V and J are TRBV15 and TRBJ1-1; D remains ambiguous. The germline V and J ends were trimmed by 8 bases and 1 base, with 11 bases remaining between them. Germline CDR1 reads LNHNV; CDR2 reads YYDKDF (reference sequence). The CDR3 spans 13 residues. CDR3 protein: CATLSSGNTEAFF. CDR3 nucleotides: TGTGCCACCCTTAGTTCGGGGAACACTGAAGCTTTCTTT.

The CDR3, as DNA: TGTGCCAGCAGTGAATCACCGGGGGGAAACACTGAAGCTTTCTTT. It specifies CASSESPGGNTEAFF. This chain links TRBV2 with TRBJ1-1; D possibly corresponds to TRBD1 (5 bases). This CDR3 is 15 amino acids long. The V end was cut by 2 bases, the J end by 2 bases, with 12 bases between. In germline, CDR1 is SNHLY, CDR2 FYNNEI.

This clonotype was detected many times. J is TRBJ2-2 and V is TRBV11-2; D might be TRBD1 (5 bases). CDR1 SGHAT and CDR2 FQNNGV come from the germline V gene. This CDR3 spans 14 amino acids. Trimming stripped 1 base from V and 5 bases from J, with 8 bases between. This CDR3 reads CASSLVRVTGELFF. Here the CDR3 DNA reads TGTGCCAGCAGCTTAGTCAGGGTGACCGGGGAGCTGTTTTTT.

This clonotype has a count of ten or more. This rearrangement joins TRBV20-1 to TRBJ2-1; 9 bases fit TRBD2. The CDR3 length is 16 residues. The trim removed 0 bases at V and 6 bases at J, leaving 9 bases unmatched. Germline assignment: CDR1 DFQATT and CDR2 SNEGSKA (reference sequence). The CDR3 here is CSARDEGTSKGNEQFF. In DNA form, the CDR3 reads TGCAGTGCTAGAGATGAAGGGACTAGCAAGGGCAATGAGCAGTTCTTC.

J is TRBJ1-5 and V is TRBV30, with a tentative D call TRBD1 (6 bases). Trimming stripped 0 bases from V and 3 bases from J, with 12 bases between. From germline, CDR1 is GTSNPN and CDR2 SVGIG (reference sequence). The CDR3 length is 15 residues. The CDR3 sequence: CAWSVLGGLNQPQHF. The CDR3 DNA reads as TGTGCCTGGAGTGTACTGGGGGGCCTCAATCAGCCCCAGCATTTT. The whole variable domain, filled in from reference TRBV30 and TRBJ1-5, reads SQTIHQWPATLVQPVGSPLSLECTVEGTSNPNLYWYRQAAGRGLQLLFYSVGIGQISSEVPQNLSASRPQDRQFILSSKKLLLSDSGFYLCAWSVLGGLNQPQHFGDGTRLSIL.

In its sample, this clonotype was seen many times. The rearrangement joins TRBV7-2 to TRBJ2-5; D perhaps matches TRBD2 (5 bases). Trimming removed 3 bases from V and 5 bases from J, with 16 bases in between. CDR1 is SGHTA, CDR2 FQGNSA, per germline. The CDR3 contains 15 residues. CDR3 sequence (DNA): TGTGCCAGCAGCTTGAGTTGGGAGCGGAAGGAGACCCAGTACTTC. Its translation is CASSLSWERKETQYF.

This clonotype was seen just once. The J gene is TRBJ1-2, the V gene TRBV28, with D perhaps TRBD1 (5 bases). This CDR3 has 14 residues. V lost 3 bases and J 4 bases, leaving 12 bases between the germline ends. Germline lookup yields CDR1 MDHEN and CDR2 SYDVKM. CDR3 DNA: TGTGCCAGCAGTTTCAAGACAGAATTCTATGGCTACACCTTC. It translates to CASSFKTEFYGYTF.

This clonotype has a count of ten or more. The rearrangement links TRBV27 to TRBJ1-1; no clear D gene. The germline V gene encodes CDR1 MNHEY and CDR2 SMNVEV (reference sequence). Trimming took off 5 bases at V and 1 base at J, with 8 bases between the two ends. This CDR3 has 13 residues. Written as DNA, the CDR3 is TGTGCCAGCAGTCCTTGGGGGAACACTGAAGCTTTCTTT. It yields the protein CASSPWGNTEAFF.

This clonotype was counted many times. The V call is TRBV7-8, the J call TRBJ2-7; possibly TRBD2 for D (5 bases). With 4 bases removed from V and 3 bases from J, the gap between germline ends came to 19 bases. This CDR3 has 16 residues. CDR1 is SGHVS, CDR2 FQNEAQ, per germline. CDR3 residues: CASSSAGGVLIYEQYF. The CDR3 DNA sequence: TGTGCCAGCAGCTCGGCCGGAGGCGTTTTAATCTACGAGCAGTACTTC.

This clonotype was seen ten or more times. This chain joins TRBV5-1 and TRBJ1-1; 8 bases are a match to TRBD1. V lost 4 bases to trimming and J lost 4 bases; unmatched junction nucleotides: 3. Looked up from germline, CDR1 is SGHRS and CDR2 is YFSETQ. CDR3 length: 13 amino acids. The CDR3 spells CASSTGGGTEAFF. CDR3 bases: TGCGCCAGCAGCACAGGGGGTGGCACTGAAGCTTTCTTT.

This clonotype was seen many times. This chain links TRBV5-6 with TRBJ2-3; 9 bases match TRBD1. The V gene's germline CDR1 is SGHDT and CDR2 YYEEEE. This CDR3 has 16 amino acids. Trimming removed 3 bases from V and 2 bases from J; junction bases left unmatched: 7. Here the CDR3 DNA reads TGTGCCAGCAGCTCCAACAGGGGGCGCCCCACAGATACGCAGTATTTT. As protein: CASSSNRGRPTDTQYF.

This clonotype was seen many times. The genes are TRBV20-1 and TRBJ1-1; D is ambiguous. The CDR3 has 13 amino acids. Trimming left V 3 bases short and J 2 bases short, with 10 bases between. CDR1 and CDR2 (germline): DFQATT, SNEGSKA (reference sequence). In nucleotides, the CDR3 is TGCAGTGCTAGTCGGACCTTTAACACTGAAGCTTTCTTT. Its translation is CSASRTFNTEAFF.

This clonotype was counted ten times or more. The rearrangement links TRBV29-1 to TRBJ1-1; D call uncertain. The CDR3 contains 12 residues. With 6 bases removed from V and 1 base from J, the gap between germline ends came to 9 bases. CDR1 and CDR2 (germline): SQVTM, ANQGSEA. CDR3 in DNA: TGCAGCGTCGCCTCAAGGAACACTGAAGCTTTCTTT. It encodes CSVASRNTEAFF.

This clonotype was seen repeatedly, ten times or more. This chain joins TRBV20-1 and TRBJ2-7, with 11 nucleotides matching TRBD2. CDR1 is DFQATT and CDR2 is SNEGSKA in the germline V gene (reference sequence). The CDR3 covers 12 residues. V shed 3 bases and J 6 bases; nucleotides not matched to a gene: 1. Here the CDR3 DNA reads TGCAGTGCTAGCCTAGCGGGGGGCGAGCAGTACTTC. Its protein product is CSASLAGGEQYF.